This TCR beta chain was recovered during a study of cytomegalovirus exposure and HLA in healthy donors. Overall study: Around 83% of 350 to 400 genotyped donors fell in the Caucasian-associated ancestry cluster. The study, taken as a whole, reports: Most observed TCR sequences were rare, whereas some public TCRs were detected in many donors. What a later analysis reportedly showed was that an Asian-associated ancestry cluster had fewer N-insertions than the approximately 700-donor mean.

PCR used 60 Vbeta primers and 13 Jbeta primers. TCRdb's table, derived via immunoSEQ multiplex PCR, lists solely in-frame clones and lacks some. The sample yields about 160,000 clones, around 88% seen once. Germline V gene lookup returns CDR1 LNHNV and CDR2 YYDKDF (reference sequence). V dropped 5 bases and J dropped 4; count of bases not matched to a gene: 3. The CDR3 runs to 13 residues. Regarding this clone: The antigen remains undetermined.

The J gene is TRBJ1-2, the V gene TRBV15, with 8 bases aligning to TRBD1. The receptor comes from a woman aged 25 to 39 in good health and CMV-seronegative. The material sequenced was PBMCs. The CDR3 loop reads CATSRTGFYGYTF. CDR3 nucleotide sequence: TGTGCCACCAGCCGGACAGGGTTCTATGGCTACACCTTC.